This T cell receptor beta chain was observed in a study of spatial heterogeneity in lung cancer. The CDR3 extends over 16 amino acids. Trimming removed 7 bases from V and 2 bases from J, with 19 bases in between. Germline CDR1 is MNHEY and CDR2 is SVGEGT. Indicated time point: sample taken at primary tumor resection. This clonotype was recorded at least ten times. Each CDR3 protein is one row after TCRdb ran MiXCR on the 5' RACE reads. The table shows tens of thousands of distinct CDR3 sequences, with 7.5% occurring only once. The source was PBMCs, collected at surgery. The TCR sequence derives from a male donor with early-stage non-small cell lung cancer. The genes are TRBV6-2 or TRBV6-3 and TRBJ2-3; no firm D call. The CDR3 sequence is CASNTPSATSTDTQYF. DNA for the CDR3: TGTGCCAGCAATACCCCCTCAGCAACGTCCACAGATACGCAGTATTTT.